The 4 T cell receptor beta chains below all came from one sample that was sequenced in a study of T cell responses to AZD1222 COVID-19 vaccine. Libraries were prepared by immunoSEQ multiplex PCR; TCRdb keeps only in-frame clonotypes and omits some of them. This sample has under 75,000 clones, with around 85% found just once. Sequenced material: peripheral blood, taken on day 0 of AZD1222 vaccination. Receptors were obtained from an adult in good health.

V usage is TRBV13 and J usage is TRBJ2-5; no reliable D call. Between the trimmed V and J ends, which lost 3 bases and 3 bases, there was a span of 8 bases. The germline V gene encodes CDR1 PRHDT and CDR2 FYEKMQ (reference sequence). The CDR3 length is 13 residues. CDR3 sequence: CASSFRLEETQYF. For the CDR3, the DNA is TGTGCCAGCAGCTTCCGGCTAGAAGAGACCCAGTACTTC.

V gene TRBV19 combines with J gene TRBJ1-1, with a weak D call TRBD1 (5 bases). Between the trimmed V and J ends, which lost 6 bases and 0 bases, there was a span of 11 bases. Germline-derived CDR1 and CDR2 are LNHDA and SQIVND (reference sequence). This CDR3 has 14 residues. DNA of the CDR3: TGTGCCAGTAGGACCGGGACGGTGAACACTGAAGCTTTCTTT. Its protein is CASRTGTVNTEAFF.

The rearrangement uses TRBV4-1 and TRBJ1-4, with unresolved D. Deletions cut 4 bases from V and 3 bases from J, with 6 bases between. This CDR3 contains 13 residues. Germline V gives CDR1 MGHRA, CDR2 YSYEKL. The CDR3 loop reads CASSPPANEKLFF. The CDR3 bases are TGCGCCAGCAGCCCCCCGGCTAATGAAAAACTGTTTTTT.

The chain carries TRBV7-7 and TRBJ2-3; D is possibly TRBD2 (6 bases). The germline gives CDR1 SSHAT, CDR2 FNYEAQ (reference sequence). V lost 3 bases and J lost 6, with 22 bases in between. CDR3 length equals 17 residues. CDR3 bases: TGTGCCAGCAGCTTTGTGGATAGCGGTGGTGTCGGTGATACGCAGTATTTT. Protein product: CASSFVDSGGVGDTQYF.